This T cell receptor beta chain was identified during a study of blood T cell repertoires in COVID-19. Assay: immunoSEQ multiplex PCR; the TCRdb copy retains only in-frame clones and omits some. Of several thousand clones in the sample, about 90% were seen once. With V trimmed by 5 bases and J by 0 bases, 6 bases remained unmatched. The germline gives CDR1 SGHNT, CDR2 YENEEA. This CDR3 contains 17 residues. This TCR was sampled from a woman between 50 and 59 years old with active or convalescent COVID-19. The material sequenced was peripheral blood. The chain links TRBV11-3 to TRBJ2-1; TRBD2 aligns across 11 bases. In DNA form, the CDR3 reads TGTGCCAGCAGCCCTCCTAGCGGGGGGCCCTCCTACAATGAGCAGTTCTTC. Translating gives CASSPPSGGPSYNEQFF.